This T cell receptor beta chain is from a study of T cells in Graves' hyperthyroidism and ophthalmopathy. In the study overall: Before treatment of any kind, peripheral blood was taken at initial diagnosis.

Thyroid ultrasound and orbital computed tomography, with clinical symptoms and serum thyroxine and TRAb, informed diagnoses. The PBMCs were sourced from fresh peripheral blood (approximately 9 ml). CDR1 is MNHNS, CDR2 SASEGT, per germline. The CDR3 length is 12 residues. V was clipped by 8 bases and J by 4 bases, with 9 bases between them. A note on this clonotype: Antigen unknown.

Researchers took RNA transcripts and amplified the TCR beta CDR3 regions from them. The HTBI set primed first-round TCR CDR3 RT-PCR. From the multiplex PCR reads, TCRdb called clonotypes with MiXCR, one entry per CDR3 protein. The sample yields about 770,000 distinct CDR3 sequences, about 19% seen once. Study observations and caveats: Within blood appeared most thyroid clonotypes that had expanded above 0.001.

The clonotype originates from a woman aged 45 to 65 with Graves' hyperthyroidism that later progressed to Graves' ophthalmopathy. Sequences were obtained from blood. The chain links TRBV6-1 to TRBJ2-1; weak D call: TRBD1 (6 bases). The CDR3 DNA reads TGTGCCAGCGGGGACACTTACAATGAGCAGTTCTTC. Amino acid sequence: CASGDTYNEQFF.